This T cell receptor (beta chain) was retrieved from a study of human T cells and chemical hapten exposure (dated by TCRdb to the early 2020s). At the level of the whole study: For sensitization, 2% DPC in acetone was applied to a roughly 2 cm by roughly 2 cm area of upper inner arm skin. Throughout the approximately 26-week study period, patients were also given weekly therapeutic DPC doses on the scalp. Patch tests used Finn chambers with 0.01% DPC on the upper back, scored after 6 days by International Contact Dermatitis Research Group standards. The patient cohort, mostly female, included alopecia areata with under or over 50% scalp involvement, alopecia totalis and alopecia universalis. Libraries were pooled for sequencing, and per-sample TCR yields varied mainly because of small differences in library volumes within the pool. This study followed changes in the peripheral blood TCR repertoire in vivo during primary and secondary sensitization of alopecia patients to the hapten diphenylcyclopropenone (DPC). Patient blood was sampled pre-sensitization (week 0) and at 2, 6 and about 24 weeks after DPC sensitization. Blood for TCR sequencing was provided by twenty-nine alopecia patients at one to four time points (pre-sensitization, 2, 6 and 24 weeks). The paper's findings and limits, for the study overall: Patch test score correlated positively with the number of PT1 expanded TCRs, reaching significance at thresholds 8, 16 and 32 but not at 4. All patients had alopecia, a presumed autoimmune disease, so their immune response might differ from that of healthy individuals. Significantly more large CDR3 similarity clusters were formed by expanded TCRs than by pre-sensitization or healthy control sets, consistent with antigen-driven responses. The number of TCRs above 1 in 1000 frequency did not change with DPC sensitization; there was no evidence of global repertoire structure alterations. After repeated subsampling, the strength of the expansion versus patch-test correlation and the threshold at which it became significant changed.

The CDR3 holds 13 amino acids from the cysteine to the phenylalanine. Here the CDR3 DNA is all that survives: 39 bases in frame from base 1. CDR1 is given as SQVTM and CDR2 as ANQGSEA, both from the germline V gene. To prepare the library, RACE was applied. Sequenced using a NextSeq 500. Library preparation attached unique molecular identifiers to individual cDNA molecules for quantitative, reproducible TCR counting. Each blood RNA sample was used to sequence both TCR alpha and TCR beta chains. The paper's processing steps were these. The median number of TCRs per sample was around 100,000, ranging from about 20,000 to 750,000. The Decombinator software suite was used to annotate the V, J and CDR3 of the TCR reads. To make PS versus PT1 abundance plots, every sample was subsampled to the same number of TCRs (28,000). Expanded TCRs were defined as absent before sensitization and observed at least eight times at the 2-week time point. TCRdb's own reprocessing of the public reads used fastp at Q25 and MiXCR and kept productive beta chains. A single entry per CDR3 protein holds the most common genes and DNA from its merged rows. For this entry, the V and J calls and clone size follow TCRdb and not the study's own pipeline. In this sample the table shows tens of thousands of distinct CDR3 sequences, more than 9% of which occur a single time. The ten largest clones take up approximately 2.2% of the sample.

The time point tag for this specimen amounts to: patch test 1, 2 weeks after DPC sensitization. The treatment or condition label of this sample denotes: therapeutic diphenylcyclopropenone sensitization with weekly scalp DPC. At each patch-test visit, blood was drawn before the patch test was applied. Patients were eligible if aged 18 to 70, diagnosed with alopecia and judged suitable for DPC therapy, and pregnant patients were excluded. Total RNA was isolated from unfractionated whole blood collected in Tempus Blood RNA tubes. This clonotype was counted at least ten times. Its antigen is unknown. The record has no base qualities; no much larger clone is one base away.

This TCR was sampled from a man between 40 and 49 years old with alopecia areata. Some clones in this sample may be carry-over from other donors' samples. The chain uses TRBV29-1 and TRBJ2-1; the D segment could be TRBD1, given 5 matching bases. Sequenced material: whole blood, taken in connection with sensitization to the hapten diphenylcyclopropenone (DPC). The CDR3 loop reads CTDGPKGNNEQFF. The sequenced DNA is TGCACGGACGGGCCTAAGGGGAACAATGAGCAGTTCTTC.